These T cell receptor beta chains were read from a single sample in a study of early T cells in non-severe SARS-CoV-2 infection. One entry per CDR3 protein, called by TCRdb with MiXCR from the 5' RACE reads. The sample records over 60,000 distinct CDR3 sequences, around 9.1% being singletons. This specimen was whole blood, taken at baseline. Every receptor here comes from an adult who was a healthcare worker with PCR-confirmed SARS-CoV-2 infection or an uninfected control (not recorded which). Both conserved end residues are part of each CDR3. D genes are given only for firm matches. A clone size is listed for some rows: how often the clone was seen (once, few, many), or a class if it is expanded.

j_call | clone_size | d_call | v_call | cdr3_nt | cdr3_aa
TRBJ2-7 | . | . | TRBV9 | TGTGCCAGCAGCGCCCACAGGGGAGGATGGGAGCAGTACTTC | CASSAHRGGWEQYF
TRBJ2-7 | many | . | TRBV18 | TGTGCCAGCTCACCACGAGGAGGGGAGCAGTACTTC | CASSPRGGEQYF
TRBJ1-5 | few | . | TRBV20-1 | TGCAGTGCTAGAGATCGCCGGTATAGCAATCAGCCCCAGCATTTT | CSARDRRYSNQPQHF
TRBJ1-1 | many | . | TRBV2 | TGTGCCAGCAGTGAACGTAAGGGGTCTGAAGCTTTCTTT | CASSERKGSEAFF
TRBJ1-1 | few | . | TRBV6-2/TRBV6-3 | TGTGCCAGCAGTAAGCCGGGGGGACTTGAAGCTTTCTTT | CASSKPGGLEAFF
TRBJ1-5 | few | TRBD1 | TRBV30 | TGTGCCTGGAGTGTACCTGACAGGGGATCGTATCAGCCCCAGCATTTT | CAWSVPDRGSYQPQHF
TRBJ2-3 | . | . | TRBV7-8 | TGTGCCAGCAGCTTAAAAAACCCAGATACGCAGTATTTT | CASSLKNPDTQYF
TRBJ1-5 | few | TRBD1 | TRBV30 | TGTGCCTGGAGTGAGGACAGGGGGACTCAGCCCCAGCATTTT | CAWSEDRGTQPQHF
TRBJ2-3 | few | . | TRBV11-2 | TGTGCCAGCAGCTTAGACCCCTCTCGCACAGATACGCAGTATTTT | CASSLDPSRTDTQYF
TRBJ1-6 | . | . | TRBV20-1 | TGCAGTGCTTCTCAGGGCGGGGGAAATTCACCCCTCCACTTT | CSASQGGGNSPLHF
TRBJ2-3 | . | . | TRBV2 | TGTGCCAGCAGACAAGGGCATCGCACAGATACGCAGTATTTT | CASRQGHRTDTQYF
TRBJ2-1 | many | . | TRBV7-2 | TGTGCCAGCAGCTTCCGCGAACGTATAGGCTCCTACAATGAGCAGTTCTTC | CASSFRERIGSYNEQFF
TRBJ2-2 | . | . | TRBV6-2/TRBV6-3 | TGTGCCAGTCGCCGCTTTGAGAACACCGGGGAGCTGTTTTTT | CASRRFENTGELFF
TRBJ1-2 | . | . | TRBV7-9 | TGTGCCAGCAGCCCCCTCGCCTATGTCTACACCTTC | CASSPLAYVYTF
TRBJ1-1 | . | TRBD1 | TRBV20-1 | TGCAGTGCTTTACAGGGGGACACTGAAGCTTTCTTT | CSALQGDTEAFF
TRBJ1-6 | many | . | TRBV6-2/TRBV6-3 | TGTGCCAGCAGTTACTTACATTCACCCCTCCACTTT | CASSYLHSPLHF